These 22 T cell receptor beta chains were all obtained from the same sample, sequenced in a study of T cell responses to AZD1222 COVID-19 vaccine. Method: immunoSEQ multiplex PCR; TCRdb's copy keeps in-frame clones and lacks some. The table has around 110,000 clones, over 75% seen once; the top ten hold approximately 3.1%. The sequenced sample was peripheral blood, obtained on day 0 of AZD1222 vaccination. These receptors were obtained from an adult in good health.

This chain joins TRBV5-4 and TRBJ2-7; a possible D gene is TRBD1 (5 bases). The germline V gene has CDR1 SGHNT and CDR2 YYREEE (reference sequence). Between the trimmed V and J ends, which lost 3 bases and 6 bases, there was a span of 7 bases. This CDR3 spans 11 amino acids. CDR3 nucleotides: TGTGCCAGCAGCTCCGACAGCGAGCAGTACTTC. It translates to CASSSDSEQYF.

This clone was observed a handful of times. The chain combines TRBV5-6 with TRBJ1-2, with 7 bases fitting TRBD1. CDR1 is SGHDT, CDR2 YYEEEE, per germline. V dropped 3 bases and J dropped 4; count of bases not matched to a gene: 18. This CDR3 comprises 18 residues. The CDR3 region is CASSSTGTELEWGYGYTF. As DNA, the CDR3 is TGTGCCAGCAGCTCTACCGGGACAGAGCTCGAGTGGGGCTATGGCTACACCTTC.

The rearrangement uses TRBV7-2 and TRBJ2-7; TRBD1 is a possible D gene (6 bases). This CDR3 region has 15 residues. CDR1 and CDR2 (germline): SGHTA, FQGNSA. Trimming removed 2 bases at V and 1 base at J, with 12 bases between. CDR3: CASSLLGAYSYEQYF. As DNA, the CDR3 is TGTGCCAGCAGCTTACTGGGGGCTTATTCCTACGAGCAGTACTTC.

V and J are TRBV7-2 and TRBJ2-7, with D hard to call. Germline lookup yields CDR1 SGHTA and CDR2 FQGNSA. Deletions cut 8 bases from V and 1 base from J, with 9 bases between. The CDR3 is 12 amino acids. In DNA, the CDR3 is TGTGCCAGCTCCCAGCTTTCCTACGAGCAGTACTTC. As protein: CASSQLSYEQYF.

This sequence joins TRBV6-5 and TRBJ2-7, with TRBD1 matching 7 bases. The germline V gene has CDR1 MNHEY and CDR2 SVGAGI. V lost 5 bases and J lost 2; bases outside the gene matches: 9. This CDR3 is built from 15 residues. CDR3 DNA sequence: TGTGCCAGCAGTCGGAATGTGGACAGGACCTACGAGCAGTACTTC. Encoded protein: CASSRNVDRTYEQYF.

J is TRBJ2-3 and V is TRBV28, with D possibly being TRBD1 (6 bases). V was trimmed by 8 bases and J by 2 bases, leaving 11 bases between them. There are 13 residues in the CDR3. CDR1 and CDR2 from the germline V gene are MDHEN and SYDVKM. For the CDR3, the DNA is TGTGCCAGCGAGACAGGCTACACAGATACGCAGTATTTT. The encoded protein is CASETGYTDTQYF.

This rearrangement joins TRBV27 to TRBJ2-7; D gene unclear. Germline CDR1 and CDR2: MNHEY and SMNVEV (reference sequence). V lost 5 bases and J 7 bases, leaving 9 bases between the germline ends. The CDR3 totals 11 residues. CDR3 residues: CASSQAREQYF. The CDR3 nucleotides read TGTGCCAGCAGTCAAGCTAGGGAGCAGTACTTC.

The chain has TRBV10-3 and TRBJ2-3; no clear D gene. The germline V gene has CDR1 ENHRY and CDR2 SYGVKD. The CDR3 covers 11 residues. V was clipped by 10 bases and J by 3 bases, with 8 bases between them. The CDR3 nucleotides read TGTGCCAGTCTGATGACAGATACGCAGTATTTT. The encoded protein is CASLMTDTQYF.

CDR3 protein: CASTPPGVYGYTF. CDR3 sequence (DNA): TGTGCCAGCACCCCACCCGGGGTCTATGGCTACACCTTC. This chain joins TRBV6-2 or TRBV6-3 and TRBJ1-2; D is undetermined. V shed 7 bases and J shed 4 bases, with 13 bases lying between them. Germline lookup yields CDR1 MNHEY and CDR2 SVGEGT. The CDR3 is 13 amino acids.

This chain links TRBV6-6 with TRBJ1-5; the D is unclear. Germline assignment: CDR1 MNHNY and CDR2 SVGAGI (reference sequence). Trimming left V 8 bases short and J 4 bases short, with 18 bases between. This CDR3 comprises 15 residues. CDR3 sequence reads: CASALGGRGNQPQHF. CDR3 coding DNA: TGTGCCAGCGCACTAGGCGGCCGTGGGAATCAGCCCCAGCATTTT.

To note about this clone: Germline and junction disagree at one end, which may indicate a read error. The V and J genes are TRBV2 and TRBJ2-1, with TRBD1 matching 10 bases. Germline V lookup: CDR1 SNHLY, CDR2 FYNNEI. The CDR3 has 12 residues. The CDR3 here is CASATTGDRGLF. In nucleotides, the CDR3 is TGTGCCAGCGCAACTACAGGGGACAGGGGACTCTTC.

Written as DNA, the CDR3 is TGTGCCAGCAACCCAACGGGGGGAAACACCATATATTTT. It specifies CASNPTGGNTIYF. The V and J genes are TRBV28 and TRBJ1-3, with D hard to call. V dropped 7 bases and J dropped 4 bases, with 11 bases sitting between them. Germline CDR1 MDHEN, CDR2 SYDVKM. The CDR3 length is 13 residues.

This chain joins TRBV7-2 and TRBJ2-7, with TRBD1 matching over 8 bases. The length of the CDR3 is 15 residues. Looked up from germline, CDR1 is SGHTA and CDR2 is FQGNSA. V dropped 6 bases and J dropped 0; count of bases not matched to a gene: 7. This CDR3 is CASSPTGASSYEQYF. CDR3 bases: TGTGCCAGCAGTCCGACAGGGGCCAGCTCCTACGAGCAGTACTTC.

This rearrangement joins TRBV9 to TRBJ2-3; D uncertain. The CDR3 sequence is 14 residues long. Germline values: CDR1 SGDLS, CDR2 YYNGEE. V lost 0 bases and J lost 4, with 9 bases in between. Here the CDR3 reads CASSVGPIADTQYF. The CDR3 DNA reads TGTGCCAGCAGCGTAGGCCCGATCGCAGATACGCAGTATTTT. The complete variable domain, with remaining parts taken from reference TRBV9 and TRBJ2-3, reads DSGVTQTPKHLITATGQRVTLRCSPRSGDLSVYWYQQSLDQGLQFLIQYYNGEERAKGNILERFSAQQFPDLHSELNLSSLELGDSALYFCASSVGPIADTQYFGPGTRLTVL.

The chain uses TRBV5-1 and TRBJ2-1, with D tentatively TRBD1 or TRBD2 (5 bases each). In germline, CDR1 is SGHRS, CDR2 YFSETQ. The CDR3 spans 15 residues. V dropped 5 bases and J dropped 2 bases, with 14 bases sitting between them. The CDR3 reads CASRLAGSPYNEQFF. CDR3 DNA sequence: TGCGCCAGCAGGTTAGCAGGGAGCCCCTACAATGAGCAGTTCTTC.

The chain joins TRBV7-3 to TRBJ1-5; D is unclear. CDR3 length: 13 amino acids. From germline, CDR1 is SGHTA and CDR2 FQGTGA. The V end was cut by 4 bases, the J end by 4 bases, with 8 bases between. The CDR3 nucleotides are TGTGCCAGCAGCTCCGTACCAAATCAGCCCCAGCATTTT. Protein product: CASSSVPNQPQHF.

The chain employs TRBV7-3 and TRBJ2-1, with TRBD2 matching 8 bases. CDR1 SGHTA and CDR2 FQGTGA come from the germline V gene. There are 18 residues in the CDR3. V trimming: 0 bases; J trimming: 4 bases; junction bases outside the gene matches: 11. CDR3 sequence reads: CASSLTPRLAGEYNEQFF. DNA of the CDR3: TGTGCCAGCAGCTTAACGCCGAGGCTAGCGGGCGAATACAATGAGCAGTTCTTC.

J is TRBJ2-1 and V is TRBV28, with 7 bases identical to TRBD2. CDR3 length: 20 amino acids. V shed 3 bases, J shed 1 base, and the junction held 18 bases outside the gene matches. Germline-derived CDR1 and CDR2 are MDHEN and SYDVKM. In DNA form, the CDR3 reads TGTGCCAGCAGTTTCGGGTGGACCGGGAGGACCTACAGGTCCTACAATGAGCAGTTCTTC. It encodes CASSFGWTGRTYRSYNEQFF.

This clone was seen more than once but under ten times. CDR3 sequence reads: CASSLAQGPRNEQFF. CDR3 sequence (DNA): TGCGCCAGCAGCTTGGCCCAGGGCCCTCGAAATGAGCAGTTCTTC. The V and J genes are TRBV5-1 and TRBJ2-1, with D perhaps matching TRBD1 (5 bases). The CDR3 runs 15 residues. Germline CDR1 SGHRS, CDR2 YFSETQ. Trimming took off 0 bases at V and 7 bases at J, with 14 bases between the two ends.

V and J are TRBV25-1 and TRBJ1-5; 7 bases map to TRBD1. V was pared by 4 bases and J by 7 bases, with 7 bases of the junction left unmatched. This CDR3 region has 14 residues. Per the germline V gene, CDR1 is MGHDK and CDR2 is SYGVNS. The CDR3 bases are TGTGCCAGCAGTGGACAGGGTAGGGAACAGCCCCAGCATTTT. Protein sequence: CASSGQGREQPQHF.

The chain couples TRBV25-1 to TRBJ1-2; 7 positions agree with TRBD1. This CDR3 has 15 amino acids. Germline CDR1 MGHDK, CDR2 SYGVNS. The V and J ends lost 5 bases and 1 base, in that order; junction bases with no gene match: 7. The CDR3 DNA is TGTGCCAGCAGTCTCCCGGGACAGCTTAACTATGGCTACACCTTC. Translated, it gives CASSLPGQLNYGYTF.

This rearrangement joins TRBV28 to TRBJ2-1; 10 bases fit TRBD2. V lost 2 bases, J lost 0 bases, and 7 bases stayed unmatched. Per germline, CDR1 MDHEN and CDR2 SYDVKM. The CDR3 consists of 18 residues. The CDR3 sequence: CASSLGGSGGSSYNEQFF. The CDR3, as DNA: TGTGCCAGCAGTTTAGGTGGTAGCGGGGGGAGCTCCTACAATGAGCAGTTCTTC.